This TCR beta chain was recorded in a study of blood T cell repertoires in COVID-19. The protocol was immunoSEQ multiplex PCR, while the TCRdb copy is restricted to in-frame clones and leaves out a portion. The table shows 250,000 to 350,000 clones, with approximately 89% occurring only once. Trimming took 4 bases from V and 2 from J; bases not matched to a gene: 4. The CDR3 is made up of 14 amino acids. CDR1 is SGHNT and CDR2 is YENEEA in the germline V gene. Sequencing was performed on peripheral blood. V gene TRBV11-3 combines with J gene TRBJ2-5; TRBD1 matches at 7 bases. The origin of this receptor is a woman aged 25 to 39 who had recovered from COVID-19. In DNA, the CDR3 is TGTGCCAGCAGCTCTGGGACAGTTCAAGAGACCCAGTACTTC. This sequence encodes CASSSGTVQETQYF.